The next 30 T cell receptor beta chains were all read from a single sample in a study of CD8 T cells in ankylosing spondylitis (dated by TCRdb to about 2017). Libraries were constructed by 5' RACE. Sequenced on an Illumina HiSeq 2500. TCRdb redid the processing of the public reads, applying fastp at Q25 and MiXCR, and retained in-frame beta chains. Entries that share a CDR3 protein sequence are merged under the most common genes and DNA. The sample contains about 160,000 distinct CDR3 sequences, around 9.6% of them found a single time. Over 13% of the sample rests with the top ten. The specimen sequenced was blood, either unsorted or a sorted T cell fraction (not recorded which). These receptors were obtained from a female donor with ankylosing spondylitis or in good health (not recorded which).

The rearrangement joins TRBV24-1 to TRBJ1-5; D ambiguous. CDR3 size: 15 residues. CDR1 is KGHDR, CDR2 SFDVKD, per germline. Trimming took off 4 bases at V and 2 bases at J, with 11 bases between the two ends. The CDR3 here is CATSESGQGNQPQHF. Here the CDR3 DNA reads TGTGCCACCAGTGAATCAGGTCAAGGCAATCAGCCCCAGCATTTT.

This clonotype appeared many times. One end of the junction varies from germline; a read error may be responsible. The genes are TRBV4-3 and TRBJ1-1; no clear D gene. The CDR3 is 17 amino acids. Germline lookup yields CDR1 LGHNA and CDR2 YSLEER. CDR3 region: CASTQGIGRYLNTEAFF. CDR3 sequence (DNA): TGCGCCAGCACCCAAGGGATCGGGAGATACTTGAACACTGAAGCTTTCTTT.

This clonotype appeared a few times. The CDR3 loop is CASSQASGASSYNEQFF. CDR3 in DNA: TGTGCCAGCAGCCAAGCTAGCGGCGCGAGCTCCTACAATGAGCAGTTCTTC. The V call is TRBV4-2, the J call TRBJ2-1; 7 positions agree with TRBD2. V trimming: 1 base; J trimming: 0 bases; junction bases outside the gene matches: 6. This CDR3 has 17 amino acids. Per germline, CDR1 LGHNA and CDR2 YNFKEQ.

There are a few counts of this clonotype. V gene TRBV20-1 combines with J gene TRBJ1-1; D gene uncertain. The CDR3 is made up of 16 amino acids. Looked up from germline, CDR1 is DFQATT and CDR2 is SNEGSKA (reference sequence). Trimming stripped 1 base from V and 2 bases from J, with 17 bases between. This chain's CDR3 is CSARGISTGINTEAFF. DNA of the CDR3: TGCAGTGCTAGAGGTATATCAACGGGGATTAACACTGAAGCTTTCTTT.

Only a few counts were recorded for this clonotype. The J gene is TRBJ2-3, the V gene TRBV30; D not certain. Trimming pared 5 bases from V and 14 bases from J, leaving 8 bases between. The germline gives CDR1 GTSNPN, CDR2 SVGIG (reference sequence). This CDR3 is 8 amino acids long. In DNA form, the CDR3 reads TGTGCCTGGGGTTTGTCGTATTTT. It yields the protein CAWGLSYF. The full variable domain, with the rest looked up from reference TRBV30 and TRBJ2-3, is SQTIHQWPATLVQPVGSPLSLECTVEGTSNPNLYWYRQAAGRGLQLLFYSVGIGQISSEVPQNLSASRPQDRQFILSSKKLLLSDSGFYLCAWGLSYFGPGTRLTVL.

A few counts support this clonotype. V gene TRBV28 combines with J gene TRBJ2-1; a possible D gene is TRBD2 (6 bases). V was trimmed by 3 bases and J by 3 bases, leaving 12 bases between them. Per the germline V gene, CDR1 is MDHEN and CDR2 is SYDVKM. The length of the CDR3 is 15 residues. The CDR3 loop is CASSFWGDDYNEQFF. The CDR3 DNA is TGTGCCAGCAGTTTCTGGGGGGATGACTACAATGAGCAGTTCTTC.

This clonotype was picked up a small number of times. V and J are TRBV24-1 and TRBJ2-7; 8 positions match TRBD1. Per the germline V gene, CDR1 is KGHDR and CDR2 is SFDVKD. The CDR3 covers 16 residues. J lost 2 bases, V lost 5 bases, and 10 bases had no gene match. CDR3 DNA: TGTGCCACCAGTGCCTCGACCGGGACAGGAGCCTACGAGCAGTACTTC. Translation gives CATSASTGTGAYEQYF.

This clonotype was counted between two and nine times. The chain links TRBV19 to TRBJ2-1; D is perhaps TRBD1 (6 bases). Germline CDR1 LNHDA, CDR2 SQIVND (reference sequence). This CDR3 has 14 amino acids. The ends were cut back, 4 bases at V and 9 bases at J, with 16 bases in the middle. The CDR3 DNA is TGTGCCAGTAGTAGCCTCCAAGGACAGCTTGAGCAGTTCTTC. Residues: CASSSLQGQLEQFF.

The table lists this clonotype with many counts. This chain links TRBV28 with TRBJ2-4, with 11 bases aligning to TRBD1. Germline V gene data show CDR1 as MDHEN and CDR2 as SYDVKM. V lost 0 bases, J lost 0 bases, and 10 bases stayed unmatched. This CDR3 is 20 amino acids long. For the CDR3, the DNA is TGTGCCAGCAGTTTATGGGTTGGGACAGGGGGGACCTTAGCCAAAAACATTCAGTACTTC. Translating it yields CASSLWVGTGGTLAKNIQYF. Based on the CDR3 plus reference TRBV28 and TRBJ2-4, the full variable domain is DVKVTQSSRYLVKRTGEKVFLECVQDMDHENMFWYRQDPGLGLRLIYFSYDVKMKEKGDIPEGYSVSREKKERFSLILESASTNQTSMYLCASSLWVGTGGTLAKNIQYFGAGTRLSVL.

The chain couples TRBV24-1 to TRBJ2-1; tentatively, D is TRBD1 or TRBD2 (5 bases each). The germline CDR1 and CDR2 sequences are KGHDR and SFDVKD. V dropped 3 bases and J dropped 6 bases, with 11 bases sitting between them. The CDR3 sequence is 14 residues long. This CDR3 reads CATSDDGTSNEQFF. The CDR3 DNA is TGTGCCACCAGTGATGATGGGACCTCCAATGAGCAGTTCTTC.

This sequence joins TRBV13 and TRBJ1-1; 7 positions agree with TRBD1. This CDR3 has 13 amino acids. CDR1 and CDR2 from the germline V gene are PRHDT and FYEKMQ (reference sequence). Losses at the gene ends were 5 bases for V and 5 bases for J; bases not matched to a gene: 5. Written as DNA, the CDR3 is TGTGCCAGCAGCGACGGCAGGGGGACTGAAGCTTTCTTT. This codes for CASSDGRGTEAFF.

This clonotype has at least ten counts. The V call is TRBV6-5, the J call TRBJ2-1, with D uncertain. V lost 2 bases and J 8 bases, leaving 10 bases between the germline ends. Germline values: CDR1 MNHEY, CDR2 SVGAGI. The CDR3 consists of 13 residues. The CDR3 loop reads CASSYLMGYEQFF. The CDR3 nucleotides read TGTGCCAGCAGTTACCTGATGGGGTATGAGCAGTTCTTC.

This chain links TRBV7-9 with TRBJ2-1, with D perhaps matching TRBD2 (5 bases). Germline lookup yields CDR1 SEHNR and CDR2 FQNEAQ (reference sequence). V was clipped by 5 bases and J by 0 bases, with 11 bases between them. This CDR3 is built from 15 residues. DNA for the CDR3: TGTGCCAGCAGCCCCTGGAGGAACTCCTACAATGAGCAGTTCTTC. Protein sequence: CASSPWRNSYNEQFF.

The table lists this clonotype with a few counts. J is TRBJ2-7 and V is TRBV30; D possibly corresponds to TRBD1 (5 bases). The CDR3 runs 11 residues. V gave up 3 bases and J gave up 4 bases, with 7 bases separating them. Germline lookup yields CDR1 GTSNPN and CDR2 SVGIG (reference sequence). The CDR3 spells CAWRKGYEQYF. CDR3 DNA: TGTGCCTGGAGGAAGGGGTACGAGCAGTACTTC.

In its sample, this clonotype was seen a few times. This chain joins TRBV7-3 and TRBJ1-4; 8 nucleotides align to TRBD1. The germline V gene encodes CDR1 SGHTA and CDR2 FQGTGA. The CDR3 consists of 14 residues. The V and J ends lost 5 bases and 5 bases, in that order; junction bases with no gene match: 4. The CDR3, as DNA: TGTGCCAGCAGCCCTCGGACAGGGAATGAAAAACTGTTTTTT. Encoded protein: CASSPRTGNEKLFF. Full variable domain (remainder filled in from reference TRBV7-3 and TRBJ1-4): GAGVSQTPSNKVTEKGKYVELRCDPISGHTALYWYRQSLGQGPEFLIYFQGTGAADDSGLPNDRFFAVRPEGSVSTLKIQRTERGDSAVYLCASSPRTGNEKLFFGSGTQLSVL.

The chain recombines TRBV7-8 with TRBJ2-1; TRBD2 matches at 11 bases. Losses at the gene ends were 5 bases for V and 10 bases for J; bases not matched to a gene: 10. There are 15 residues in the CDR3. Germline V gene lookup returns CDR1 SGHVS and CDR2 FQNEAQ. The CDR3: CASSLTSGSGREQFF. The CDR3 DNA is TGTGCCAGCAGCCTAACTAGCGGGAGTGGGAGGGAGCAGTTCTTC.

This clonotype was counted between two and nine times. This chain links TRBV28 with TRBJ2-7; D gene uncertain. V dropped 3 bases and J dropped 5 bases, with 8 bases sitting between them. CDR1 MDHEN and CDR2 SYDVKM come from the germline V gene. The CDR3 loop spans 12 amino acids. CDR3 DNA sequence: TGTGCCAGCAGTTTCCACGTCCACGAGCAGTACTTC. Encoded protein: CASSFHVHEQYF.

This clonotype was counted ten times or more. The CDR3 DNA reads TGCGCCAGCAGCCAAGACTGGACAGGAAAGACCTACGAGCAGTACTTC. Translated, it gives CASSQDWTGKTYEQYF. The chain employs TRBV4-3 and TRBJ2-7; TRBD1 matches 7 bases. Per germline, CDR1 LGHNA and CDR2 YSLEER. The CDR3 covers 16 residues. After removal of 0 bases from V and 2 bases from J, the junction contained 7 bases not matched to a gene.

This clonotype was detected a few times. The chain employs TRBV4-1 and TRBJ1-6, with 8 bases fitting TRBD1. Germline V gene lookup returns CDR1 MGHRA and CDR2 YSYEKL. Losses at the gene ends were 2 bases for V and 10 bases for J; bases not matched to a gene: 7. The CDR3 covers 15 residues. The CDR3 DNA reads TGCGCCAGCAGCCAATCGGACAGGGATGGATCACCCCTCCACTTT. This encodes CASSQSDRDGSPLHF.

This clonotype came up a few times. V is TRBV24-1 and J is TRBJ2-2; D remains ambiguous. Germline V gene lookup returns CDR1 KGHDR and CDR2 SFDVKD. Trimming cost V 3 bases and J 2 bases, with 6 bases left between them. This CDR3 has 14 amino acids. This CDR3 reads CATSDKANTGELFF. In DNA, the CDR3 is TGTGCCACCAGTGATAAGGCAAACACCGGGGAGCTGTTTTTT.

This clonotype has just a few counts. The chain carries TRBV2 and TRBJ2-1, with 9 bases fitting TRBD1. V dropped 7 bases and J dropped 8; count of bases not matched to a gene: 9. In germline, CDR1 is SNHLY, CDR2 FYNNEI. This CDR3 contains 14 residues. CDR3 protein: CASTGGTGNYEQFF. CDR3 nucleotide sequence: TGTGCCAGCACCGGCGGGACAGGGAACTATGAGCAGTTCTTC.

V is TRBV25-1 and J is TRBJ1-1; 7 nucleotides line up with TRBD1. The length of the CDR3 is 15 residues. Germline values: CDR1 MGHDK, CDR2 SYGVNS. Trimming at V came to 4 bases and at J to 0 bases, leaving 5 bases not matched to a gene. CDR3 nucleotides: TGTGCCAGCAGTGCCCCAGGGGGGATGAACACTGAAGCTTTCTTT. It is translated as CASSAPGGMNTEAFF.

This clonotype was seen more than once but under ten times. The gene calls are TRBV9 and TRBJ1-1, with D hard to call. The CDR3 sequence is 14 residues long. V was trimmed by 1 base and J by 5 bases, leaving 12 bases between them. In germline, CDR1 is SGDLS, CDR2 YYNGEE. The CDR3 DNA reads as TGTGCCAGCAGCGTATCCGGGTCGGCGACTGAAGCTTTCTTT. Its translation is CASSVSGSATEAFF.

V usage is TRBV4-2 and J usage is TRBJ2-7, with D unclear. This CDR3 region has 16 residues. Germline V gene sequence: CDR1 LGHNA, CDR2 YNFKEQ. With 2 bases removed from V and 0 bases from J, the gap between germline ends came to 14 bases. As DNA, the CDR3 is TGTGCCAGCAGCCAATACCTCCCGGGTAGCTCCTACGAGCAGTACTTC. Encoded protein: CASSQYLPGSSYEQYF.

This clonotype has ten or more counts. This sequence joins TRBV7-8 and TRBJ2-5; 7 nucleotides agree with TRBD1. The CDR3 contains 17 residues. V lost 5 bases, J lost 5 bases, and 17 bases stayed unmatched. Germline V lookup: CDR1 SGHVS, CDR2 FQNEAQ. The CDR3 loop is CASSVNWGTAGMETQYF. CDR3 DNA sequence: TGTGCCAGCAGCGTCAACTGGGGGACAGCTGGGATGGAGACCCAGTACTTC.

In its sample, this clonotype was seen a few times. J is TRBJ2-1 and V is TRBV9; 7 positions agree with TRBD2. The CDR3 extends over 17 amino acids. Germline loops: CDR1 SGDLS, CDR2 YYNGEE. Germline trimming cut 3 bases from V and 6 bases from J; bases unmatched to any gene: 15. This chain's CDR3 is CASSAGGGASAVNEQFF. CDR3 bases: TGTGCCAGCAGCGCGGGGGGAGGCGCCAGCGCTGTCAATGAGCAGTTCTTC.

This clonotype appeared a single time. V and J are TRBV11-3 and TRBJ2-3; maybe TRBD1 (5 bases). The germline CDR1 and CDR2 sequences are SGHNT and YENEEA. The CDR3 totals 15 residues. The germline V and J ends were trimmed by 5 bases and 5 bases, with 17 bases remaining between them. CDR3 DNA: TGTGCCAGCAGCCCAAAGATGTCAGGGATAGATACGCAGTATTTT. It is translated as CASSPKMSGIDTQYF.

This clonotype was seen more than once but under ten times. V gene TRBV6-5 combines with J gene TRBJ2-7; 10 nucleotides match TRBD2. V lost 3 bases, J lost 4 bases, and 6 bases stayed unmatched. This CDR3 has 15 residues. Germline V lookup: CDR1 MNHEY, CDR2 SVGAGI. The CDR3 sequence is CASSYEPSGSYEQYF. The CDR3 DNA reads TGTGCCAGCAGTTATGAACCTAGCGGGAGTTACGAGCAGTACTTC.

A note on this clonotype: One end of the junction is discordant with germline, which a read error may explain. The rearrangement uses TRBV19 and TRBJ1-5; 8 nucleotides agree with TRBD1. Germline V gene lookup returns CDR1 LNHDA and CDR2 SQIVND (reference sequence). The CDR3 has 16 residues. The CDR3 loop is CASSTWTGNINRPQHF. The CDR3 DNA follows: TGTGCCAGTAGTACCTGGACAGGGAATATCAATCGGCCCCAGCATTTT.

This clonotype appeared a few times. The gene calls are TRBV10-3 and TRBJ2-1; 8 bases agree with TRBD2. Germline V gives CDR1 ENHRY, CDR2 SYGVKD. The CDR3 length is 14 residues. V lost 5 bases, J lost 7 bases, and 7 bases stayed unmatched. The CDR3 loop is CAISLAGYRNEQFF. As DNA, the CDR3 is TGTGCCATCAGTCTAGCGGGCTATCGTAATGAGCAGTTCTTC.